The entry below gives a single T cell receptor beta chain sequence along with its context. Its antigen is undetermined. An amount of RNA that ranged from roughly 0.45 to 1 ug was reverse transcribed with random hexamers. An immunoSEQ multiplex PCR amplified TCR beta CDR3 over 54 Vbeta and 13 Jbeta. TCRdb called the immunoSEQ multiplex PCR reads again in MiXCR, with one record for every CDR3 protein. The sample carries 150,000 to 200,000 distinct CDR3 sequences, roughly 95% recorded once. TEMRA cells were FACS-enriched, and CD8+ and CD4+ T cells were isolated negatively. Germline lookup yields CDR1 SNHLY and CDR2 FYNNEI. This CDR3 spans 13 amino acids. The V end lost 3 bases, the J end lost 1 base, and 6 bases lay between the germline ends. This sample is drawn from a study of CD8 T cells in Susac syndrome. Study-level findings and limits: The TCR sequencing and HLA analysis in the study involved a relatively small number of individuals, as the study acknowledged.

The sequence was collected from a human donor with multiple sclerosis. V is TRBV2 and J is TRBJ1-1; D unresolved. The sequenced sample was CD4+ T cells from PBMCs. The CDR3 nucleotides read TGTGCCAGCAGTGACAGAACGAACACTGAAGCTTTCTTT. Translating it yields CASSDRTNTEAFF.